What follows is one T cell receptor (beta chain) and its context. As yet, its antigen is unknown. Amplification of TCR beta used genomic DNA extracted from peripheral blood. These data are taken from a study of T cell repertoires in aging, cancer and after chemotherapy. Study as a whole: Donors were grouped into six age bands spanning 30 or younger through 70 or older. Pre- and post-chemotherapy samples were paired from chronic lymphocytic leukemia patients treated with fludarabine- or bendamustine-based regimens.

TRB rearrangements spanning V, D and J were amplified using mixed TRB-A/B primers. Using its own MiXCR run on the multiplex PCR reads, TCRdb lists one record per CDR3 protein. The sample yields nearly 2,500 distinct CDR3 sequences, approximately 52% seen once. Broader study findings: Loss of evenness, beyond lost richness, contributed to age-related TCR diversity decline in cancer patients. Age-matched healthy donors had significantly more diverse, less clonal blood TCR repertoires than untreated cancer patients.

V shed 5 bases, J shed 2 bases, and the junction held 5 bases outside the gene matches. CDR3 length equals 15 residues. Germline CDR1 MNHEY, CDR2 SVGEGT. V usage is TRBV6-2 or TRBV6-3 and J usage is TRBJ2-3; TRBD1 aligns across 9 bases. The source is a human donor with a blood cancer. The donor label of this sample is uncertain. Input material: blood. The CDR3 reads CASSDRDRATDTQYF. CDR3 bases: TGTGCCAGCAGTGACCGGGACAGGGCCACAGATACGCAGTATTTT.